This TCR beta chain was sequenced during a study of blood T cell repertoires in COVID-19. About the study: Sites across the United States, Italy and Spain contributed samples from acute and convalescent COVID-19. The analysed material was cDNA or gDNA that came from T cells, B-cell-depleted T cells, or PBMCs.

Original methodology: Amplification of reference gene primers provided the estimated nucleated cell counts. Sequenced by immunoSEQ multiplex PCR; TCRdb stores in-frame clones only, minus some. The V and J calls and clone size are taken from that table; D and trimming were inferred from the DNA. The sample records a few hundred thousand clones, roughly 80% being singletons. The sequence was obtained from a woman aged 30 to 39 who had recovered from COVID-19. The sequenced material came from peripheral blood.

This CDR3 is CASSASSAASSGNTIYF. The CDR3 DNA sequence: TGCGCCAGCAGCGCCTCCTCCGCGGCCAGCTCTGGAAACACCATATATTTT. V is TRBV5-1 and J is TRBJ1-3; no definite D call. This CDR3 has 17 residues. Trimming left V 4 bases short and J 0 bases short, with 17 bases between. From germline, CDR1 is SGHRS and CDR2 YFSETQ.